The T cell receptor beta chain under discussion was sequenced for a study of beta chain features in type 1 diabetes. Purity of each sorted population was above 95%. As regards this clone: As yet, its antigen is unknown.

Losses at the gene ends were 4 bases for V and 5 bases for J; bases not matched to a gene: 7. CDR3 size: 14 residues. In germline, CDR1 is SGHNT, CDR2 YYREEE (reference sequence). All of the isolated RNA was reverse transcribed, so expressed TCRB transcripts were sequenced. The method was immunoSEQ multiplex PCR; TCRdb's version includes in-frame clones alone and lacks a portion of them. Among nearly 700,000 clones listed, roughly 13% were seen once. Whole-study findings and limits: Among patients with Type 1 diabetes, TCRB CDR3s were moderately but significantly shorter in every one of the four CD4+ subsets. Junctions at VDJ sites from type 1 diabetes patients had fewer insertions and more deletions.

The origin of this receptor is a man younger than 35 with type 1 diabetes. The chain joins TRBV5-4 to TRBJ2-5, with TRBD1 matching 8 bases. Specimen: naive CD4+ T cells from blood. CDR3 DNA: TGTGCCAGCAGCGATGGACAGGGCGGGGAGACCCAGTACTTC. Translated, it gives CASSDGQGGETQYF.